The clone carrying this T cell receptor (beta chain) has a handful of counts. Its specificity is not known. The source of the sample is a study of PD-1 blockade in classical Hodgkin lymphoma. Study overall: Intravenous infusions of nivolumab 3 mg/kg reached patients every 2 weeks. General observations from the study: Baseline diversity was lower in partial responders and progressors than complete responders.

Trimming pared 4 bases from V and 5 bases from J, leaving 15 bases between. The germline gives CDR1 SGHRS, CDR2 YFSETQ. This CDR3 spans 14 amino acids. Profiled with immunoSEQ multiplex PCR; TCRdb holds only in-frame clones, not every one. The sample carries approximately 20,000 clones, over 65% recorded once. Time point specified: cycle 4 day 1 (C4D1), after five to seven weeks of nivolumab. Patients all relapsed after autologous stem cell transplantation, and there was variation in brentuximab vedotin exposure. This sequence originates from a human donor with classical Hodgkin lymphoma. V is TRBV5-1 and J is TRBJ2-5, with D unresolved. The specimen comprised peripheral blood mononuclear cells (PBMCs), sampled before the fourth cycle of nivolumab. The CDR3 nucleotides read TGCGCCAGCAGCGGAACGACTCTTCGGGAGACCCAGTACTTC. Protein sequence: CASSGTTLRETQYF.